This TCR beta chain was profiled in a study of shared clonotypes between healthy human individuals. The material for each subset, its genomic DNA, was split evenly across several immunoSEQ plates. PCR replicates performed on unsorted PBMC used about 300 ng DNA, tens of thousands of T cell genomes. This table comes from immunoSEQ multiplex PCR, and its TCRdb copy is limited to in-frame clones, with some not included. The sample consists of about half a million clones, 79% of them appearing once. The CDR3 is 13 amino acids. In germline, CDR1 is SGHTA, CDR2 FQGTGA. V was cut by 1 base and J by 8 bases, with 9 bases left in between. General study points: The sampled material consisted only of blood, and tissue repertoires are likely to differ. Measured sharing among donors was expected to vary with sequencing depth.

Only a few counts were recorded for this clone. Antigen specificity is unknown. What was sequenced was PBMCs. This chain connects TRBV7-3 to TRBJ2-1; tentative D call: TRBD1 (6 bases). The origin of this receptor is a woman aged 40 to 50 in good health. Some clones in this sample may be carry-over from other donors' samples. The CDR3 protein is CASSLRTVDEQFF. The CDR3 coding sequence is TGTGCCAGCAGCTTAAGGACAGTGGATGAGCAGTTCTTC.